The 14 T cell receptor beta chains reported below all come from one sample, sequenced in a study of tumor-infiltrating lymphocytes in primary liver carcinoma. The study co-extracted DNA and RNA from around 20-30 mg of unsorted bulk tissue. A primer matching the constant region was used to make TCR beta cDNA from 500 to 650 ng of total RNA. Construction of TCR beta libraries relied on three successive nested multiplex PCR rounds employing slightly modified ARM-PCR. It was with TRBV1-TRBV30 forward primers and a C-beta reverse primer that the first two PCR rounds were run, at roughly 9 cycles each. Using its own MiXCR run on the multiplex PCR reads, TCRdb lists one record per CDR3 protein. The data show around 120,000 distinct CDR3 sequences, 50% to 65% seen once. Sequencing was carried out using liver tumor tissue from sampling region 1. Subset given: tumor region T1, superior pole. The receptors shown here come from a woman in her sixties or seventies with primary liver carcinoma and hepatitis B virus infection.

Note on this clonotype: Relative to the germline gene, one junction end is altered; a read error may explain this. The gene calls are TRBV6-1 and TRBJ2-7; 7 nucleotides agree with TRBD2. The CDR3 runs 15 residues. CDR1 is MNHNS and CDR2 is SASEGT in the germline V gene. In DNA form, the CDR3 reads TGTGCCAGCAGTGAGGCGAGCGGGAACTCCTACAAGCAGTACTTC. Translation: CASSEASGNSYKQYF.

Notes on this clonotype: The CDR3 end shows no conserved phenylalanine or tryptophan, and so a read error is likely. The limits of the CDR3 on the DNA are not certain, so only TCRdb's listed CDR3 is given. V gene TRBV11-2 combines with J gene TRBJ2-7; the D call of TRBD1 is as the table states it, not checked on the DNA. The germline V gene encodes CDR1 SGHAT and CDR2 FQNNGV. The CDR3 spans 15 residues, counting both ends. CDR3 loop: CASSASGTVSYEQYL.

Notes on this clonotype: A much larger clone is a single base away; this may be a read error. The chain combines TRBV6-1 with TRBJ2-2, with D hard to call. V shed 7 bases and J shed 1 base, with 10 bases lying between them. This CDR3 is 14 amino acids long. Per germline, CDR1 MNHNS and CDR2 SASEGT. CDR3 protein: CASTSGVNTGELFF. DNA for the CDR3: TGTGCCAGCACTAGTGGAGTGAACACCGGGGAGCTGTTTTTT.

A note on this clonotype: This may come from a read error, since a much larger clone is one base off. J is TRBJ2-7 and V is TRBV5-4; D is undetermined. Germline lookup yields CDR1 SGHNT and CDR2 YYREEE (reference sequence). CDR3 length equals 13 residues. CDR3 DNA: TGTGCCAGCAGCCAACAGCACGGGTACGAGCAGCACTTC. Translating gives CASSQQHGYEQHF.

A note on this clonotype: A read error is likely, as this CDR3 ends without the conserved phenylalanine or tryptophan. The DNA is omitted, as the CDR3 cannot be located on it reliably, and the CDR3 follows TCRdb's listing. The chain recombines TRBV11-2 with TRBJ1-1. Germline CDR1 is SGHAT and CDR2 is FQNNGV. The CDR3 region is 13 residues in length, termini included. CDR3 residues: CANSLGLNTETFL.

The chain recombines TRBV6-6 with TRBJ1-2; 8 nucleotides agree with TRBD1. Germline V lookup: CDR1 MNHNY, CDR2 SVGAGI (reference sequence). V dropped 8 bases and J dropped 0; count of bases not matched to a gene: 8. The CDR3 has 15 residues. CDR3 sequence reads: CASCSWTGSNYGYTF. In nucleotides, the CDR3 is TGTGCCAGCTGTTCGTGGACAGGGTCTAACTATGGCTACACCTTC.

This sequence joins TRBV6-5 and TRBJ2-7; D may be TRBD1 (6 bases). The length of the CDR3 is 14 residues. Trimming removed 4 bases from V and 9 bases from J, with 19 bases in between. The germline V gene encodes CDR1 MNHEY and CDR2 SVGAGI. Written as DNA, the CDR3 is TGTGCCAGCAGTTCAGCAGGGGATCGGAACGGGCAGTACTTC. Translating it yields CASSSAGDRNGQYF.

On this clonotype itself: With a much larger clone just one base away, this may be a read error. The V call is TRBV4-2, the J call TRBJ2-3; D call uncertain. The length of the CDR3 is 14 residues. From germline, CDR1 is LGHNA and CDR2 YNFKEQ. V was shortened by 6 bases and J by 2 bases, with 12 bases between the two germline ends. The CDR3 here is CASSVGRDTDTQYF. The CDR3 region has the DNA TGTGCCAGCAGTGTCGGTCGCGACACAGATACGCAGTATTTT.

This clonotype showed up just once. A single base separates this from a much larger clone, so it may be a read error. The rearrangement joins TRBV5-6 to TRBJ2-2; D is unclear. Germline CDR1 reads SGHDT; CDR2 reads YYEEEE. The ends were cut back, 4 bases at V and 0 bases at J, with 13 bases in the middle. This CDR3 has 16 residues. The DNA of the CDR3 is TGTGCCAGCAGCACAGTGACAAGGGCGAACACCGGGGAGCTGTTTTTT. Its translation: CASSTVTRANTGELFF.

The chain is built from TRBV20-1 and TRBJ1-4, with TRBD1 matching 8 bases. CDR3 length: 14 residues. CDR1 and CDR2 (germline): DFQATT, SNEGSKA (reference sequence). The V and J ends lost 3 bases and 9 bases, in that order; junction bases with no gene match: 9. CDR3 DNA sequence: TGCAGTGCTAGGCGCGACAGGGGTTTTCAAAAACTGTTTTTT. Translating gives CSARRDRGFQKLFF.

The rearrangement links TRBV5-6 to TRBJ2-6, with D perhaps matching TRBD1 or TRBD2 (6 bases each). Germline V lookup: CDR1 SGHDT, CDR2 YYEEEE. The CDR3 runs to 19 residues. Between the trimmed V and J ends, which lost 3 bases and 1 base, there was a span of 20 bases. CDR3 sequence (DNA): TGTGCCAGCAGCTGGGCTAAAGCCGTAGGGGGGTCTGGGGCCAACGTCCTGACTTTC. This translates into CASSWAKAVGGSGANVLTF.

In its sample, this clonotype was seen many times. This chain uses TRBV29-1 with TRBJ2-7; D remains ambiguous. Trimming shortened V by 2 bases and J by 3 bases, and 5 bases separated the two germline ends. Germline V CDR1 and CDR2: SQVTM, ANQGSEA. The CDR3 is 11 amino acids. CDR3 coding DNA: TGCAGCGTTGAATACAACTACGAGCAGTACTTC. Protein sequence: CSVEYNYEQYF.

Regarding this clonotype: In this CDR3 the conserved last residue, phenylalanine or tryptophan, is missing, so a read error is likely. No DNA is shown, since the ends of the CDR3 on it are uncertain; the CDR3 is the one TCRdb lists. This chain uses TRBV6-5 with TRBJ1-2; whether TRBD1, the table's D call, matches the DNA was not checked. The CDR3 length equals 12 residues, ends included. Germline V gene lookup returns CDR1 MNHEY and CDR2 SVGAGI. CDR3: CASRGSQGAGTY.

Comment on this clonotype: One junction end disagrees with the germline gene, perhaps due to a read error. CDR3 in DNA: TGCGGCAGCAGCTTAAATCAGAGAGAGACCCAGTACTTC. Its translation is CGSSLNQRETQYF. The rearrangement uses TRBV11-3 and TRBJ2-5; no definite D call. CDR1 and CDR2 (germline): SGHNT, YENEEA. The CDR3 contains 13 residues.